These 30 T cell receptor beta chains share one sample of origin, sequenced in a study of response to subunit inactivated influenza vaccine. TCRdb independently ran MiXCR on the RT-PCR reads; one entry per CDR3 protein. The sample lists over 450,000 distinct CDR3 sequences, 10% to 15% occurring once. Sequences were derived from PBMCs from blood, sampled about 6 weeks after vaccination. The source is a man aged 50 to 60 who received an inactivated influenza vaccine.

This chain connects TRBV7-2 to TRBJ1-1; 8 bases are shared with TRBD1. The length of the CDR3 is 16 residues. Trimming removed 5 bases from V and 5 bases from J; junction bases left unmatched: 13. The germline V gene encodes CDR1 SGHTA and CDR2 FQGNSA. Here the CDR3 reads CASSPGQGAGRTEAFF. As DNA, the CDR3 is TGTGCCAGCAGCCCGGGGCAGGGGGCAGGGAGAACTGAAGCTTTCTTT.

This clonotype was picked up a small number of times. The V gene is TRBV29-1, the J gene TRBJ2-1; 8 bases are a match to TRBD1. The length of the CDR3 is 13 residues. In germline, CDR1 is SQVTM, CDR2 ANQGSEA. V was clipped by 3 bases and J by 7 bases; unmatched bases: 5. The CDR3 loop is CSVDARGRNEQFF. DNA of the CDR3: TGCAGCGTTGATGCCAGGGGGCGAAATGAGCAGTTCTTC.

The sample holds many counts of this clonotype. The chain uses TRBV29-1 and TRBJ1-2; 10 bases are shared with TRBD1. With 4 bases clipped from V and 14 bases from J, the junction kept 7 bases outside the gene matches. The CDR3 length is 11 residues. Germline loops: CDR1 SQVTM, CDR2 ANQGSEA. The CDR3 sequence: CSVAPDRGRTF. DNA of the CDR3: TGCAGCGTTGCCCCGGACAGGGGGAGGACCTTC.

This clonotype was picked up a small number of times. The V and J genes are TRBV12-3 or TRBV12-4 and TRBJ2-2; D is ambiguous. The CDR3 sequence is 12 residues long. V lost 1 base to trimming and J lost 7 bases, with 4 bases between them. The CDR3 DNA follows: TGTGCCAGCAGTTTAGGCTACGGGGAGCTGTTTTTT. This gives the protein CASSLGYGELFF.

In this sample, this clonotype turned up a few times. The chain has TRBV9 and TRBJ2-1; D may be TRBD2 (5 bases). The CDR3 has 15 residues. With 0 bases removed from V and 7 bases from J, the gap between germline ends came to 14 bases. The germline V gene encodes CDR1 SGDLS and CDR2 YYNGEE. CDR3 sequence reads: CASSVVGVAPNEQFF. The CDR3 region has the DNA TGTGCCAGCAGCGTAGTTGGAGTAGCGCCGAATGAGCAGTTCTTC.

The CDR3 DNA is TGTGCCAGCAGCCAGAGGCGAACCCCAGGGGAAAAACTGTTTTTT. Its translation: CASSQRRTPGEKLFF. V is TRBV7-8 and J is TRBJ1-4; tentative D call: TRBD1 (5 bases). Germline lookup yields CDR1 SGHVS and CDR2 FQNEAQ. V was clipped by 5 bases and J by 8 bases, with 18 bases between them. There are 15 residues in the CDR3.

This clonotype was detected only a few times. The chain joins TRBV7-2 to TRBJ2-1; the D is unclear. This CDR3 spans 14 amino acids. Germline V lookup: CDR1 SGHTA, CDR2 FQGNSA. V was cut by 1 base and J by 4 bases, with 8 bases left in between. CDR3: CASSLEAGYNEQFF. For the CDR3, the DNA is TGTGCCAGCAGCTTAGAGGCCGGATACAATGAGCAGTTCTTC. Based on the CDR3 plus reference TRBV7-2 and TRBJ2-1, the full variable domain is GAGVSQSPSNKVTEKGKDVELRCDPISGHTALYWYRQSLGQGLEFLIYFQGNSAPDKSGLPSDRFSAERTGGSVSTLTIQRTQQEDSAVYLCASSLEAGYNEQFFGPGTRLTVL.

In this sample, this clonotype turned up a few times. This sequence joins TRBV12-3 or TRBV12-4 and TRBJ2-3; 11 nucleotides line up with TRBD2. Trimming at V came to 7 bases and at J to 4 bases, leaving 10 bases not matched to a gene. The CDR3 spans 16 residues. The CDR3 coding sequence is TGTGCCAGCACCAGACTAGCGGGGTCTCGAGCAGATACGCAGTATTTT. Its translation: CASTRLAGSRADTQYF.

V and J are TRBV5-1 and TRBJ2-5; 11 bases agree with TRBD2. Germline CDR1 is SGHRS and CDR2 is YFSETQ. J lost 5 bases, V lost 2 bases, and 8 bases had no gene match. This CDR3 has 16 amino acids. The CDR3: CASSFGSGRAMETQYF. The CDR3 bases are TGCGCCAGCAGCTTTGGTAGCGGGAGGGCCATGGAGACCCAGTACTTC.

CDR3 in amino acids: CASSLSGATEAFF. In DNA form, the CDR3 reads TGTGCCAGCAGCTTATCAGGGGCCACTGAAGCTTTCTTT. The rearrangement links TRBV7-9 to TRBJ1-1; D might be TRBD1 (6 bases). The CDR3 spans 13 residues. Germline CDR1 reads SEHNR; CDR2 reads FQNEAQ (reference sequence). V lost 2 bases, J lost 4 bases, and 8 bases lay in between.

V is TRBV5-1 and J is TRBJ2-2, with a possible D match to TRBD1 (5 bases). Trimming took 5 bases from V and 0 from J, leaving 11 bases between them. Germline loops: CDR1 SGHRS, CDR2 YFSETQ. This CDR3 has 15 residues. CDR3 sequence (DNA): TGCGCCAGCAGGAGACAGACCGCGAACACCGGGGAGCTGTTTTTT. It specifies CASRRQTANTGELFF.

This CDR3 reads CASSPTSVAKNIQYF. The CDR3, as DNA: TGCGCCAGCAGCCCGACTAGCGTCGCCAAAAACATTCAGTACTTC. The chain uses TRBV4-3 and TRBJ2-4, with 8 bases that match TRBD2. Looked up from germline, CDR1 is LGHNA and CDR2 is YSLEER. This CDR3 spans 15 amino acids. The V gene end was trimmed by 4 bases and the J gene end by 1 base; junction bases not matched to a gene: 3.

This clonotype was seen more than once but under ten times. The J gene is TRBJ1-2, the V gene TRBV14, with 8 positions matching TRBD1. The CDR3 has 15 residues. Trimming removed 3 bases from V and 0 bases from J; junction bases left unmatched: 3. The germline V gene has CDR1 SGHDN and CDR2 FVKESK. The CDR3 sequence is CASSHGQGPNYGYTF. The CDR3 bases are TGTGCCAGCAGCCACGGACAGGGCCCTAACTATGGCTACACCTTC.

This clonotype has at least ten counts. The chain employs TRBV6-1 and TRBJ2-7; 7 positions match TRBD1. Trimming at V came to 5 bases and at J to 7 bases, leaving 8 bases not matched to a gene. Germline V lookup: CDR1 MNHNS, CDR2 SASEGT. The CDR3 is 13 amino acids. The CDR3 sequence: CASSRTGLNEQYF. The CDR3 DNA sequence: TGTGCCAGCAGTCGGACAGGCCTTAATGAGCAGTACTTC.

The CDR3 protein is CASSGGLAVYSYNEQFF. The CDR3 DNA follows: TGCGCCAGCAGCGGGGGACTAGCGGTTTACTCCTACAATGAGCAGTTCTTC. This chain joins TRBV5-1 and TRBJ2-1; 11 bases line up with TRBD2. Germline V gives CDR1 SGHRS, CDR2 YFSETQ. V trimming: 4 bases; J trimming: 0 bases; junction bases outside the gene matches: 6. The CDR3 totals 17 residues.

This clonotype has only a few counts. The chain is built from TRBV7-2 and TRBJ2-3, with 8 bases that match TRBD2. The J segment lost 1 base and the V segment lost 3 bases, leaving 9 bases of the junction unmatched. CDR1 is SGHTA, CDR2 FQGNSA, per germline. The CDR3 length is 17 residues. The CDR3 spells CASSLSSGRSGTDTQYF. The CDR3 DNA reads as TGTGCCAGCAGCTTGTCGAGCGGGAGATCAGGCACAGATACGCAGTATTTT.

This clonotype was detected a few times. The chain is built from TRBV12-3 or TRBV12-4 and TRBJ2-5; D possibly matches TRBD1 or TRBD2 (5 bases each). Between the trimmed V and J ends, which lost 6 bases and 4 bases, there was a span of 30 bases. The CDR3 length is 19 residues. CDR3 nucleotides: TGTGCCAGCAGCCCTTCCACCGACGGGACCCCCCTGAAGCGAGAGACCCAGTACTTC. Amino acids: CASSPSTDGTPLKRETQYF.

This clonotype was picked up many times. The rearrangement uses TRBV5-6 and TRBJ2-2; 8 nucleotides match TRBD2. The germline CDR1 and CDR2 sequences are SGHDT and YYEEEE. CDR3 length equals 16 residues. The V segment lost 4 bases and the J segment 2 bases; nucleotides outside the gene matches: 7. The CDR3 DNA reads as TGTGCCAGCAGCCGATTACTAGCGGATAACACCGGGGAGCTGTTTTTT. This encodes CASSRLLADNTGELFF. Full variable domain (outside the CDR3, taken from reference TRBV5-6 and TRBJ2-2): DAGVTQSPTHLIKTRGQQVTLRCSPKSGHDTVSWYQQALGQGPQFIFQYYEEEERQRGNFPDRFSGHQFPNYSSELNVNALLLGDSALYLCASSRLLADNTGELFFGEGSRLTVL.

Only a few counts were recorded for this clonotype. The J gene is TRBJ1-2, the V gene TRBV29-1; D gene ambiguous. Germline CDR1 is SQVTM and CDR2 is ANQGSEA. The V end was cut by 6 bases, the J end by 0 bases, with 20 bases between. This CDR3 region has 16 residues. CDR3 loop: CSVERPNYEANYGYTF. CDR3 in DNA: TGCAGCGTGGAAAGACCTAATTACGAAGCTAACTATGGCTACACCTTC.

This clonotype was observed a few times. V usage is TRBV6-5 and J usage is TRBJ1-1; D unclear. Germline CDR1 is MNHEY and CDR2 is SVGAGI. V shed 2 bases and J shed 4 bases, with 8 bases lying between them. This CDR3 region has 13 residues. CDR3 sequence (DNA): TGTGCCAGCAGTTACGCAGGCATCACTGAAGCTTTCTTT. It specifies CASSYAGITEAFF.

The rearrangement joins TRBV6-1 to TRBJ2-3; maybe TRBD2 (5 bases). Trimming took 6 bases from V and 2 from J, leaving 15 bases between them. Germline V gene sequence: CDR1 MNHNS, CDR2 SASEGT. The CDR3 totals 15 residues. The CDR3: CASRDRVLVTDTQYF. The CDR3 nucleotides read TGTGCCAGCAGGGACCGGGTACTAGTCACAGATACGCAGTATTTT.

CDR3 residues: CASSQVAGDTGELFF. CDR3 DNA: TGTGCCAGCAGCCAAGTAGCGGGGGACACCGGGGAGCTGTTTTTT. The chain is built from TRBV4-2 and TRBJ2-2; 9 bases line up with TRBD2. The CDR3 runs to 15 residues. V was pared by 1 base and J by 3 bases, with 0 bases of the junction left unmatched. CDR1 is LGHNA and CDR2 is YNFKEQ in the germline V gene.

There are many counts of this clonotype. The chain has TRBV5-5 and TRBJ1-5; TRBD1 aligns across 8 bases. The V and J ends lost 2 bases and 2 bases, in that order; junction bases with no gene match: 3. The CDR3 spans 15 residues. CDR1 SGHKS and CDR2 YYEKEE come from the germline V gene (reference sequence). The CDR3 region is CASSLSGGRNQPQHF. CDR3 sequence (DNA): TGTGCCAGCAGCTTATCAGGGGGCCGCAATCAGCCCCAGCATTTT.

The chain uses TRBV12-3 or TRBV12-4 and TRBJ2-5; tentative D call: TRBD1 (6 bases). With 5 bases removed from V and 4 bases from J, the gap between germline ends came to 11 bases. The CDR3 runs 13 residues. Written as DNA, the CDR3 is TGTGCCAGCAGTCCAGGGGAACCAGAGACCCAGTACTTC. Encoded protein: CASSPGEPETQYF.

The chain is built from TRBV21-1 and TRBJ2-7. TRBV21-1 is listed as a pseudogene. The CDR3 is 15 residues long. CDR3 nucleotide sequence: TGTGCCAGCAGCAAAGAGGTGGCAGGGGCTCACGAGCAGTACTTC. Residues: CASSKEVAGAHEQYF.

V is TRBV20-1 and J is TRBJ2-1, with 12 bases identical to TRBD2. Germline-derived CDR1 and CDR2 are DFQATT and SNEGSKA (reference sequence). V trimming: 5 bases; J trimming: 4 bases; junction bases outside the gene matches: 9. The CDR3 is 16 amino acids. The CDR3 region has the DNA TGCAGTGCTCGCCCCCTAGCGGGAGGGGTTTACAATGAGCAGTTCTTC. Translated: CSARPLAGGVYNEQFF.

The CDR3 DNA is TGTGCCAGCAGCGTAGACGGGAGTCTCTCCTACAATGAGCAGTTCTTC. Its translation: CASSVDGSLSYNEQFF. The J gene is TRBJ2-1, the V gene TRBV9; the D gene is possibly TRBD2 (6 bases). The V end lost 0 bases, the J end lost 0 bases, and 10 bases lay between the germline ends. CDR1 is SGDLS, CDR2 YYNGEE, per germline. CDR3 length equals 16 residues.

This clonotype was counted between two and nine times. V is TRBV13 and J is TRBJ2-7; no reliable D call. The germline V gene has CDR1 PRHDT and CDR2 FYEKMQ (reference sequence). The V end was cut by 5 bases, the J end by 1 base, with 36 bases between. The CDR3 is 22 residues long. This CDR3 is CASSPSPHRSQSPPKRSYEQYF. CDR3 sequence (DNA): TGTGCCAGCAGCCCTTCTCCCCACAGAAGTCAGTCTCCGCCAAAACGATCCTACGAGCAGTACTTC.

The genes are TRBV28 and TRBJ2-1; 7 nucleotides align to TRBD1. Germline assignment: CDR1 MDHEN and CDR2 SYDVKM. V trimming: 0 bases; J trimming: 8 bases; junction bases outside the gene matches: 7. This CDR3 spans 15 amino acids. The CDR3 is CASSLWGQTNDEQFF. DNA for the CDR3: TGTGCCAGCAGTTTATGGGGACAGACAAACGATGAGCAGTTCTTC.

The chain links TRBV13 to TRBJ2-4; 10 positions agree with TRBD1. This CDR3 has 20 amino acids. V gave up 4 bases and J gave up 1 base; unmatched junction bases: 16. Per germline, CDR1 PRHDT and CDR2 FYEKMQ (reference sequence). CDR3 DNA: TGTGCCAGCAGCTCAGTCCTCCGGGACAGGGGTGGGTTGGCCAAAAACATTCAGTACTTC. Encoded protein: CASSSVLRDRGGLAKNIQYF.